This T cell receptor beta chain came from a study of blood T cell repertoires in COVID-19. Study context: PBMCs, B-cell-depleted T cells, or T cells provided the cDNA or gDNA that made up the material.

With 3 bases clipped from V and 3 bases from J, the junction kept 6 bases outside the gene matches. CDR3 length: 15 residues. Germline assignment: CDR1 LGHDT and CDR2 YNNKEL (reference sequence). TCRdb's copy holds only in-frame clones and misses some; the assay was immunoSEQ multiplex PCR. Of around 120,000 clones in the sample, 90% were seen once. The receptor's source is a human donor with active COVID-19. The donor label of this sample is uncertain. The material sequenced was peripheral blood. V gene TRBV3-1 (or the pseudogene TRBV3-2) combines with J gene TRBJ2-7, with TRBD2 identical over 9 bases. The chain's CDR3 is CASSQERGANYEQYF. In nucleotides, the CDR3 is TGTGCCAGCAGCCAGGAGCGGGGGGCCAACTACGAGCAGTACTTC.